The 22 T cell receptor beta chains given below trace back to one sample, sequenced in a study of cytomegalovirus exposure and HLA in healthy donors. TCRdb keeps only in-frame clones here, not all; method: immunoSEQ multiplex PCR. The sample lists 260,000 or so clones, 90% seen once, with 3% to 3.5% in the top ten. The sample comprised PBMCs. The receptors come from a woman aged 25-40 years in good health and CMV-seronegative.

The V gene is TRBV5-6, the J gene TRBJ2-5; the match to TRBD1 covers 9 bases. This CDR3 is built from 14 residues. Trimming cost V 5 bases and J 5 bases; bases outside gene matches: 7. Germline V gene lookup returns CDR1 SGHDT and CDR2 YYEEEE. CDR3 bases: TGTGCCAGCAGAGCCGGGACAGGGCTCGAGACCCAGTACTTC. This codes for CASRAGTGLETQYF.

The CDR3 DNA reads as TGCAGCGTTGAAGATCCTCAGGGGGAGAGGTATGAGCAGTTCTTC. It translates to CSVEDPQGERYEQFF. This chain joins TRBV29-1 and TRBJ2-1, with TRBD1 identical over 7 bases. Trimming cost V 0 bases and J 8 bases; bases outside gene matches: 10. The CDR3 length is 15 residues. Germline CDR1 reads SQVTM; CDR2 reads ANQGSEA.

This chain joins TRBV2 and TRBJ1-1, with a weak D call TRBD1 (5 bases). The V gene lost 6 bases and the J gene lost 1 base, with 15 bases spanning the gap. The CDR3 covers 15 residues. Germline CDR1 and CDR2: SNHLY and FYNNEI. The CDR3 sequence is CASREQVLANTEAFF. CDR3 bases: TGTGCCAGCAGAGAACAGGTTCTGGCGAACACTGAAGCTTTCTTT.

J is TRBJ2-2 and V is TRBV6-4; TRBD1 or TRBD2 may be the D gene (5 bases each). Germline V lookup: CDR1 MRHNA, CDR2 SNTAGT. The V end lost 5 bases, the J end lost 0 bases, and 13 bases lay between the germline ends. The length of the CDR3 is 16 residues. The DNA of the CDR3 is TGTGCCAGCAGTCCGGCCGGGACCACGAACACCGGGGAGCTGTTTTTT. It encodes CASSPAGTTNTGELFF.

This clone was detected only a few times. J is TRBJ2-1 and V is TRBV29-1, with 12 nucleotides matching TRBD2. The CDR3 length is 16 residues. V lost 5 bases and J lost 6; bases outside the gene matches: 11. CDR1 is SQVTM and CDR2 is ANQGSEA in the germline V gene. In nucleotides, the CDR3 is TGCAGCGTTAGCGGGGCACTAGCGGGAGGTCGCAATGAGCAGTTCTTC. Its protein is CSVSGALAGGRNEQFF.

This clone was seen a single time. The chain employs TRBV2 and TRBJ2-1, with TRBD2 identical over 8 bases. The junction had 7 bases not matched to a gene; V was cut back by 11 bases and J by 4 bases. The CDR3 loop spans 13 amino acids. The germline V gene has CDR1 SNHLY and CDR2 FYNNEI. CDR3 residues: CAGKRESYNEQFF. The DNA of the CDR3 is TGTGCCGGAAAGCGGGAGTCTTACAATGAGCAGTTCTTC.

V gene TRBV20-1 combines with J gene TRBJ2-1; D is perhaps TRBD1 or TRBD2 (5 bases each). Germline V gene data show CDR1 as DFQATT and CDR2 as SNEGSKA (reference sequence). The CDR3 consists of 11 residues. V lost 2 bases to trimming and J lost 10 bases, with 9 bases between them. CDR3 nucleotides: TGCAGTGCTAGATCGGGGCCCGAGCAGTTCTTC. It specifies CSARSGPEQFF.

The rearrangement uses TRBV27 and TRBJ2-2, with D possibly matching TRBD1 (6 bases). This CDR3 comprises 13 residues. V was shortened by 5 bases and J by 6 bases, with 10 bases between the two germline ends. Germline V lookup: CDR1 MNHEY, CDR2 SMNVEV (reference sequence). Here the CDR3 DNA reads TGTGCCAGCAGTCCATGGGGGCCCGGGGAGCTGTTTTTT. It specifies CASSPWGPGELFF.

The V call is TRBV6-5, the J call TRBJ2-5; TRBD2 aligns across 10 bases. The germline CDR1 and CDR2 sequences are MNHEY and SVGAGI. After removal of 3 bases from V and 4 bases from J, the junction contained 8 bases not matched to a gene. The CDR3 has 16 residues. CDR3 loop: CASSYRLAGARETQYF. In DNA, the CDR3 is TGTGCCAGCAGTTATAGGCTAGCGGGAGCTAGAGAGACCCAGTACTTC.

The CDR3 DNA follows: TGTGCCAGCAGCCAAGAGTCAGGGAGAAATGAGCAGTTCTTC. Protein product: CASSQESGRNEQFF. The chain recombines TRBV4-2 with TRBJ2-1; D tentatively fits TRBD1 or TRBD2 (5 bases each). Trimming cost V 0 bases and J 7 bases, with 10 bases left between them. The CDR3 consists of 14 residues. CDR1 is LGHNA and CDR2 is YNFKEQ in the germline V gene.

The chain uses TRBV7-6 and TRBJ2-1; TRBD1 matches 8 bases. This CDR3 spans 15 amino acids. V trimming: 5 bases; J trimming: 3 bases; junction bases outside the gene matches: 6. Germline V gene data show CDR1 as SGHVS and CDR2 as FNYEAQ. The CDR3 spells CASSPGGTVYNEQFF. CDR3 nucleotide sequence: TGTGCCAGCAGCCCAGGGGGCACGGTCTACAATGAGCAGTTCTTC.

The chain links TRBV11-2 to TRBJ2-1; 7 bases match TRBD2. The CDR3 has 17 amino acids. Germline CDR1 is SGHAT and CDR2 is FQNNGV. Trimming removed 2 bases from V and 1 base from J; junction bases left unmatched: 8. The CDR3 is CASSLFDLRESYNEQFF. The CDR3 coding sequence is TGTGCCAGCAGCTTATTCGACTTGCGGGAGTCCTACAATGAGCAGTTCTTC.

The chain carries TRBV2 and TRBJ2-1; 8 nucleotides match TRBD2. The J segment lost 4 bases and the V segment lost 5 bases, leaving 4 bases of the junction unmatched. This CDR3 spans 14 amino acids. Germline loops: CDR1 SNHLY, CDR2 FYNNEI. The CDR3 nucleotides are TGTGCCAGCAGTACGGGAGGGGGGTACAATGAGCAGTTCTTC. The encoded protein is CASSTGGGYNEQFF.

The rearrangement joins TRBV4-3 to TRBJ1-2; TRBD1 is a possible D gene (5 bases). V gave up 4 bases and J gave up 5 bases, with 14 bases separating them. In germline, CDR1 is LGHNA, CDR2 YSLEER. The CDR3 is 14 residues long. In DNA, the CDR3 is TGCGCCAGCAGCCCTACTCAGGGTGAGTATGGCTACACCTTC. Translation gives CASSPTQGEYGYTF.

This clone was picked up one time. The chain carries TRBV28 and TRBJ2-7; 7 nucleotides match TRBD2. After removal of 3 bases from V and 2 bases from J, the junction contained 4 bases not matched to a gene. In germline, CDR1 is MDHEN, CDR2 SYDVKM. This CDR3 spans 14 amino acids. CDR3 DNA: TGTGCCAGCAGTTTGGGAGGGCCCCCCTACGAGCAGTACTTC. Translated, it gives CASSLGGPPYEQYF.

The J gene is TRBJ2-7, the V gene TRBV19; a weak D match, TRBD1 (5 bases). This CDR3 region has 14 residues. Germline values: CDR1 LNHDA, CDR2 SQIVND (reference sequence). Trimming stripped 5 bases from V and 2 bases from J, with 13 bases between. CDR3 nucleotide sequence: TGTGCCAGTAGTTGGGCAGGGAAAACCTACGAGCAGTACTTC. Protein: CASSWAGKTYEQYF. Based on the CDR3 plus reference TRBV19 and TRBJ2-7, the full variable domain is DGGITQSPKYLFRKEGQNVTLSCEQNLNHDAMYWYRQDPGQGLRLIYYSQIVNDFQKGDIAEGYSVSREKKESFPLTVTSAQKNPTAFYLCASSWAGKTYEQYFGPGTRLTVT.

The genes are TRBV7-9 and TRBJ1-2; D is undetermined. V gave up 2 bases and J gave up 10 bases, with 17 bases separating them. The CDR3 runs to 14 residues. Germline V lookup: CDR1 SEHNR, CDR2 FQNEAQ (reference sequence). CDR3 sequence (DNA): TGTGCCAGCAGCTTACAAGGGAATCTAATGATCTACACCTTC. It codes for CASSLQGNLMIYTF.

The V call is TRBV19, the J call TRBJ1-5, with D possibly TRBD1 on 6 matching bases. CDR1 and CDR2 from the germline V gene are LNHDA and SQIVND (reference sequence). Deletions cut 3 bases from V and 6 bases from J, with 9 bases between. This CDR3 has 13 residues. The CDR3 reads CASSIGGAQPQHF. The CDR3 DNA sequence: TGTGCCAGTAGTATCGGGGGGGCTCAGCCCCAGCATTTT.

The genes are TRBV7-9 and TRBJ2-7; D might be TRBD2 (5 bases). Trimming took 1 base from V and 5 from J, leaving 15 bases between them. Looked up from germline, CDR1 is SEHNR and CDR2 is FQNEAQ (reference sequence). This CDR3 has 15 amino acids. In DNA form, the CDR3 reads TGTGCCAGCAGCTTAGGGGTAGCGTTGGTTAACGAGCAGTACTTC. The encoded protein is CASSLGVALVNEQYF.

The gene calls are TRBV9 and TRBJ2-7; 7 bases match TRBD1. The junction had 6 bases not matched to a gene; V was cut back by 3 bases and J by 0 bases. Germline CDR1 reads SGDLS; CDR2 reads YYNGEE. CDR3 size: 15 residues. CDR3 loop: CASSATGTVSYEQYF. CDR3 in DNA: TGTGCCAGCAGCGCAACCGGGACAGTCTCCTACGAGCAGTACTTC.

The V call is TRBV28, the J call TRBJ2-7; tentatively, D is TRBD1 (6 bases). Germline assignment: CDR1 MDHEN and CDR2 SYDVKM. V was clipped by 8 bases and J by 6 bases, with 17 bases between them. The CDR3 is 13 amino acids. DNA of the CDR3: TGTGCCAGCGGGCAGGGGATTTTGGTCGAGCAGTACTTC. It translates to CASGQGILVEQYF.

The V call is TRBV4-3, the J call TRBJ2-1; no clear D. Trimming shortened V by 0 bases and J by 8 bases, and 14 bases separated the two germline ends. The germline V gene has CDR1 LGHNA and CDR2 YSLEER. This CDR3 has 15 amino acids. In nucleotides, the CDR3 is TGCGCCAGCAGCCAAGAAGTCTCTTTTGACGATGAGCAGTTCTTC. This encodes CASSQEVSFDDEQFF.